These T cell receptor beta chains were read from a single sample in a study of beta chain features in type 1 diabetes. Generated by immunoSEQ multiplex PCR, the TCRdb table keeps only in-frame clones and is missing some. This table has approximately 250,000 clones, roughly 13% appearing once. What was sequenced was naive CD4+ T cells from blood. All receptors come from a woman in her thirties or forties in good health. Each CDR3 is given with its conserved first and last residue. A D gene is named only where the DNA matches it firmly. Some rows have no size entry. The others give once, few or many, or a class for an expanded clone.

CDR3 DNA,CDR3 protein,V gene,clone size,D gene,J gene
TGTGCCAGCAGACGGGGGGGCTCTGGAAACACCATATATTTT,CASRRGGSGNTIYF,TRBV7-9,NA,NA,TRBJ1-3
TGTGCCAGCTCACCGCCTAACCTCGGCGAGCAGTACTTC,CASSPPNLGEQYF,TRBV18,NA,NA,TRBJ2-7
TGTGCCATCAGGGGCCGGCAGGACACTACTAACTATGGCTACACCTTC,CAIRGRQDTTNYGYTF,TRBV10-3,few,NA,TRBJ1-2
TGTGCCAGCAGCCCATGGGGACTAGCGGTCCAAGAGACCCAGTACTTC,CASSPWGLAVQETQYF,TRBV7-2,NA,TRBD2,TRBJ2-5
TGTGCCAGCAGCTCAGAACAGGGGTGGCATGGCTACACCTTC,CASSSEQGWHGYTF,TRBV5-8,NA,TRBD1,TRBJ1-2
TGTGCCAGCAGCACTAGCGGGGGAAACTCCTACAATGAGCAGTTCTTC,CASSTSGGNSYNEQFF,TRBV7-2,few,TRBD2,TRBJ2-1
TGTGCCAGCAGTCACGCAGGGGGAAGAGGATACTATGGCTACACCTTC,CASSHAGGRGYYGYTF,TRBV9,NA,TRBD1,TRBJ1-2
TGCGCCAGCAGCCAAGGAAGACTTAGTCAAGAGACCCAGTACTTC,CASSQGRLSQETQYF,TRBV4-1,few,NA,TRBJ2-5
TGTGCCAGCAGCGTGACATTATCCGAGACCCAGTACTTC,CASSVTLSETQYF,TRBV9,few,NA,TRBJ2-5
TGTGCCAGCACCCCAAGGCCGGGGGGAAGCAATCAGCCCCAGCATTTT,CASTPRPGGSNQPQHF,TRBV6-6,NA,NA,TRBJ1-5
TGTGCCAGCTCACCCAATCCCCATTCCCCGGATGGCTACACCTTC,CASSPNPHSPDGYTF,TRBV18,NA,NA,TRBJ1-2
TGTGCCAGCAGCCCCTTATACGAGCAGTACTTC,CASSPLYEQYF,TRBV7-2,many,NA,TRBJ2-7
TGCGCCAGCAGTCTAGCGGGGGGGCTAAATGAGCAGTTCTTC,CASSLAGGLNEQFF,TRBV4-3,few,TRBD2,TRBJ2-1
TGTGCCAGCTCACCATCACAGCCGAACACTGAAGCTTTCTTT,CASSPSQPNTEAFF,TRBV18,few,NA,TRBJ1-1
TGTGCCAGCAGCCAGGGGACAGGGGATAACTATGGCTACACCTTC,CASSQGTGDNYGYTF,TRBV9,NA,TRBD1,TRBJ1-2
TGTGCCAGCTCATCAGCGGGACACAATTCCTACAATGAGCAGTTCTTC,CASSSAGHNSYNEQFF,TRBV18,NA,NA,TRBJ2-1
TGTGCCAGCAGCCCCCGTGAGGCGGGGGGAGGCACAGATACGCAGTATTTT,CASSPREAGGGTDTQYF,TRBV5-4,NA,TRBD2,TRBJ2-3
TGTGCCAGCAGTTTAATTGACACGAGCTCCTACAATGAGCAGTTCTTC,CASSLIDTSSYNEQFF,TRBV27,NA,NA,TRBJ2-1
TGCGCCAGCAGCTACAGGGTAGAGTATACCGGGGAGCTGTTTTTT,CASSYRVEYTGELFF,TRBV5-1,few,NA,TRBJ2-2
TGTGCCAGCAGCTTAGGAATGAGAACGGTGGCAGATACGCAGTATTTT,CASSLGMRTVADTQYF,TRBV7-9,NA,NA,TRBJ2-3
TGTGCCAGCAGCCCTGTGGGACAGCAGATTTATAGCAATCAGCCCCAGCATTTT,CASSPVGQQIYSNQPQHF,TRBV4-2,few,TRBD1,TRBJ1-5
TGCGCCAGCAGCTTGGCAGGGCGGAGTGAAGCTTTCTTT,CASSLAGRSEAFF,TRBV5-1,NA,NA,TRBJ1-1
TGTGCCAGCAGCGTAGTGGTAGGGACAGGGGGCTACGAGCAGTACTTC,CASSVVVGTGGYEQYF,TRBV7-9,NA,TRBD1,TRBJ2-7
TGTGCTAGTGGTCTGGCAATCATGAACACTGAAGCTTTCTTT,CASGLAIMNTEAFF,TRBV12-5,NA,NA,TRBJ1-1
TGTGCCAGCAGTGGTACTAGCGGGGCGACCGGGGAGCTGTTTTTT,CASSGTSGATGELFF,TRBV11-2,few,TRBD2,TRBJ2-2
TGTGCCAGCAGCGTAGCCTCGACTGGACAGAACACTGAAGCTTTCTTT,CASSVASTGQNTEAFF,TRBV9,NA,NA,TRBJ1-1
TGTGCCAGCAGCTTAACCCCCCGCGGCACAGATACGCAGTATTTT,CASSLTPRGTDTQYF,TRBV7-2,few,NA,TRBJ2-3
TGTGCCAGCAGTCATTGGGGGGGGGCGAACACTGAAGCTTTCTTT,CASSHWGGANTEAFF,TRBV27,NA,NA,TRBJ1-1
TGTGCCAGCAGTAAATTAACAGAGTTCTCCTACGAGCAGTACTTC,CASSKLTEFSYEQYF,TRBV6-5,NA,NA,TRBJ2-7
TGTGCCAGCAGCTTAGCATCCTGGCAGGGGGCGGGAGAGCAGTACTTC,CASSLASWQGAGEQYF,TRBV7-6,NA,TRBD1,TRBJ2-7
TGTGCCAGCAGCTTAGTGGCGGGCACAGATACGCAGTATTTT,CASSLVAGTDTQYF,TRBV7-9,many,NA,TRBJ2-3
TGTGCTAGCAGCTTAGACGGGGGGGCCGCTGATACGCAGTATTTT,CASSLDGGAADTQYF,TRBV7-7,few,TRBD2,TRBJ2-3
TGTGCCAGTAGAGAATCAGATTCTGGGCTTTTATACGAGCAGTACTTC,CASRESDSGLLYEQYF,TRBV19,NA,NA,TRBJ2-7
TGCGCCAGCAGCCATCAAACACAGGGGGTAGCCAAAAACATTCAGTACTTC,CASSHQTQGVAKNIQYF,TRBV4-1,few,TRBD1,TRBJ2-4
TGCGCCAGCAGCCCGACAGGATTAGGTGAAGCTTTCTTT,CASSPTGLGEAFF,TRBV5-1,NA,NA,TRBJ1-1
TGTGCCAGCAGCAAACAAGGGGGACAGCTATATGGCTACACCTTC,CASSKQGGQLYGYTF,TRBV7-2,few,TRBD1,TRBJ1-2
TGTGCCAGCAGCCAAGAACTAGCGGGGGGAGATACGCAGTATTTT,CASSQELAGGDTQYF,TRBV4-2,few,TRBD2,TRBJ2-3
TGTGCCAGCAGTTTTCTCTCTGGGACAGGGAACAATGAGCAGTTCTTC,CASSFLSGTGNNEQFF,TRBV27,few,TRBD1,TRBJ2-1
TGTGCCAGCAGCTTGGCCGGGACAGGGGGCGGTGGCTACACCTTC,CASSLAGTGGGGYTF,TRBV5-6,few,TRBD1,TRBJ1-2
TGTGCCAGCAGCGCCCGGACAGGCGACCACGAGCAGTACTTC,CASSARTGDHEQYF,TRBV11-2,NA,TRBD1,TRBJ2-7
TGTGCCAGCAGCTTAGTGGCGCCAGGCTTGATCTCTGGAAACACCATATATTTT,CASSLVAPGLISGNTIYF,TRBV7-6,NA,NA,TRBJ1-3
TGCAGTGCCAGACAGGGTGCTGGCTACACCTTC,CSARQGAGYTF,TRBV20-1,few,TRBD1,TRBJ1-2
TGTGCCAGCAGCTTGGTAGGGGGCTCGGGAGAGACCCAGTACTTC,CASSLVGGSGETQYF,TRBV5-4,NA,TRBD1,TRBJ2-5
TGTGCCATCAGGACAGAGCGGGGGGCTGCCTACAATGAGCAGTTCTTC,CAIRTERGAAYNEQFF,TRBV10-3,few,TRBD2,TRBJ2-1
TGTGCCAGCAGCCCCTTAATAGGGGCGAACACTGAAGCTTTCTTT,CASSPLIGANTEAFF,TRBV6-5,few,NA,TRBJ1-1
TGTGCCAGCAACGGATACAGGGGGCCTGAAGCTTTCTTT,CASNGYRGPEAFF,TRBV2,NA,TRBD1,TRBJ1-1
TGTGCCAGCAGCCAAGACCCTAGCGGGGGGGTAACAGATACGCAGTATTTT,CASSQDPSGGVTDTQYF,TRBV4-2,NA,TRBD2,TRBJ2-3
TGTGCCAGCAGTTACGTCGGCAGGGCGGAGACCCAGTACTTC,CASSYVGRAETQYF,TRBV6-5,few,NA,TRBJ2-5
TGTGCCAGCAGGCCCGACAGGGACTATGGCTACACCTTC,CASRPDRDYGYTF,TRBV6-5,NA,TRBD1,TRBJ1-2
TGTGCCAGCAGCTTAGTCAGTTACACTGAAGCTTTCTTT,CASSLVSYTEAFF,TRBV7-9,NA,NA,TRBJ1-1
TGTGCCAGCAGCTTTGGGGGGTTAGCGCGGACCTACAATGAGCAGTTCTTC,CASSFGGLARTYNEQFF,TRBV7-9,NA,NA,TRBJ2-1
TGTGCCGCCAGGACAGGGGAGGATGGCTACACCTTC,CAARTGEDGYTF,TRBV10-3,NA,TRBD1,TRBJ1-2
TGTGCCAGCAGACGCCTCGGGGGAGATACGCAGTATTTT,CASRRLGGDTQYF,TRBV11-2,NA,NA,TRBJ2-3